This passage covers 12 T cell receptor beta chains from one sample sequenced in a study of blood T cell repertoires in COVID-19. The table came from immunoSEQ multiplex PCR; TCRdb's copy has only in-frame clones and leaves some out. The repertoire consists of about 62,000 clones, with roughly three quarters occurring once and the leading ten covering roughly 20%. Sequencing was performed on peripheral blood. These receptors were taken from a woman of 80 years or more with active or convalescent COVID-19.

The sample holds a few counts of this clone. The rearrangement uses TRBV28 and TRBJ1-6, with a tentative D call TRBD1 (5 bases). Trimming cost V 2 bases and J 0 bases, with 11 bases left between them. The CDR3 has 17 amino acids. Germline V gene lookup returns CDR1 MDHEN and CDR2 SYDVKM. In DNA, the CDR3 is TGTGCCAGCAGTTTAGCGGGGGAAGTCTCCTATAATTCACCCCTCCACTTT. Translated, it gives CASSLAGEVSYNSPLHF.

The chain couples TRBV4-1 to TRBJ1-5; 8 bases are shared with TRBD1. V gave up 1 base and J gave up 10 bases; unmatched junction bases: 6. Germline V gene data show CDR1 as MGHRA and CDR2 as YSYEKL. This CDR3 comprises 14 residues. The CDR3: CASSQAQGQGPQHF. CDR3 nucleotide sequence: TGCGCCAGCAGCCAAGCTCAAGGACAGGGCCCCCAGCATTTT.

In this sample, this clone turned up once. This chain links TRBV9 with TRBJ2-4, with a tentative D call TRBD1 (5 bases). Germline-derived CDR1 and CDR2 are SGDLS and YYNGEE. V was clipped by 0 bases and J by 1 base, with 14 bases between them. The CDR3 runs 17 residues. The CDR3 sequence is CASSVAQKGVAKNIQYF. The CDR3 nucleotides read TGTGCCAGCAGCGTAGCCCAGAAAGGGGTTGCCAAAAACATTCAGTACTTC.

The CDR3 spells CASSLTGAITEAFF. The CDR3 DNA reads as TGTGCCAGCAGCCTGACAGGGGCTATCACTGAAGCTTTCTTT. The V gene is TRBV5-4, the J gene TRBJ1-1; 8 nucleotides agree with TRBD1. The CDR3 totals 14 residues. The germline gives CDR1 SGHNT, CDR2 YYREEE (reference sequence). With 4 bases clipped from V and 4 bases from J, the junction kept 6 bases outside the gene matches.

The rearrangement uses TRBV5-6 and TRBJ1-1; no definite D call. This CDR3 is 16 amino acids long. From germline, CDR1 is SGHDT and CDR2 YYEEEE. V lost 6 bases and J lost 0, with 18 bases in between. The CDR3 here is CASNTRGRILNTEAFF. DNA for the CDR3: TGTGCCAGCAACACCCGGGGTCGGATTTTGAACACTGAAGCTTTCTTT.

CDR3 residues: CASSPDGSNQPQHF. CDR3 DNA sequence: TGTGCCAGCAGTCCAGATGGCAGCAATCAGCCCCAGCATTTT. The rearrangement uses TRBV6-5 and TRBJ1-5; D is uncertain. V dropped 5 bases and J dropped 1 base, with 9 bases sitting between them. This CDR3 has 14 amino acids. The germline V gene encodes CDR1 MNHEY and CDR2 SVGAGI.

J is TRBJ1-4 and V is TRBV5-1; no clear D gene. The CDR3 extends over 15 amino acids. V lost 3 bases to trimming and J lost 0 bases, with 9 bases between them. Germline CDR1 reads SGHRS; CDR2 reads YFSETQ. The CDR3 DNA sequence: TGCGCCAGCAGCTCTGGAGATACAACTAATGAAAAACTGTTTTTT. Its protein product is CASSSGDTTNEKLFF. Drawing the rest from reference TRBV5-1 and TRBJ1-4, the complete variable domain is KAGVTQTPRYLIKTRGQQVTLSCSPISGHRSVSWYQQTPGQGLQFLFEYFSETQRNKGNFPGRFSGRQFSNSRSEMNVSTLELGDSALYLCASSSGDTTNEKLFFGSGTQLSVL.

A note on this clone: Other nucleotide sequences from this sample produce the same CDR3. This chain uses TRBV5-1 with TRBJ1-6, with 9 nucleotides matching TRBD1. Germline assignment: CDR1 SGHRS and CDR2 YFSETQ. Unmatched junction bases numbered 4, after V lost 3 bases and J lost 6 bases. The CDR3 runs to 15 residues. Here the CDR3 reads CASSWGQGLNSPLHF. The CDR3 region has the DNA TGCGCCAGCAGCTGGGGACAGGGTCTTAATTCACCCCTCCACTTT.

V gene TRBV5-1 combines with J gene TRBJ2-5, with D uncertain. CDR3 length: 12 amino acids. V lost 5 bases to trimming and J lost 2 bases, with 7 bases between them. CDR1 is SGHRS, CDR2 YFSETQ, per germline. CDR3 protein: CASRKTQETQYF. The CDR3, as DNA: TGCGCCAGCAGAAAAACACAAGAGACCCAGTACTTC.

V and J are TRBV6-5 and TRBJ2-3; TRBD2 matches at 8 bases. V trimming: 8 bases; J trimming: 5 bases; junction bases outside the gene matches: 12. The CDR3 spans 15 residues. Per germline, CDR1 MNHEY and CDR2 SVGAGI. The CDR3 protein is CASGPVAGGGDTQYF. As DNA, the CDR3 is TGTGCCAGCGGCCCTGTCGCGGGGGGCGGAGATACGCAGTATTTT.

The chain combines TRBV6-4 with TRBJ2-6; 7 nucleotides align to TRBD2. J gave up 0 bases and V 8 bases, and 10 bases lay outside the gene matches. The CDR3 has 17 amino acids. Germline lookup yields CDR1 MRHNA and CDR2 SNTAGT. CDR3 in DNA: TGTGCCAGCGGATCCCCCCGGGGGGTCTCTGGGGCCAACGTCCTGACTTTC. Translated, it gives CASGSPRGVSGANVLTF.

The rearrangement uses TRBV19 and TRBJ2-1; weak D call: TRBD2 (5 bases). The CDR3 totals 14 residues. The germline V and J ends were trimmed by 3 bases and 0 bases, with 6 bases remaining between them. Germline V gene data show CDR1 as LNHDA and CDR2 as SQIVND (reference sequence). The CDR3 nucleotides read TGTGCCAGTAGTATCACTAGCTCCTACAATGAGCAGTTCTTC. It specifies CASSITSSYNEQFF.